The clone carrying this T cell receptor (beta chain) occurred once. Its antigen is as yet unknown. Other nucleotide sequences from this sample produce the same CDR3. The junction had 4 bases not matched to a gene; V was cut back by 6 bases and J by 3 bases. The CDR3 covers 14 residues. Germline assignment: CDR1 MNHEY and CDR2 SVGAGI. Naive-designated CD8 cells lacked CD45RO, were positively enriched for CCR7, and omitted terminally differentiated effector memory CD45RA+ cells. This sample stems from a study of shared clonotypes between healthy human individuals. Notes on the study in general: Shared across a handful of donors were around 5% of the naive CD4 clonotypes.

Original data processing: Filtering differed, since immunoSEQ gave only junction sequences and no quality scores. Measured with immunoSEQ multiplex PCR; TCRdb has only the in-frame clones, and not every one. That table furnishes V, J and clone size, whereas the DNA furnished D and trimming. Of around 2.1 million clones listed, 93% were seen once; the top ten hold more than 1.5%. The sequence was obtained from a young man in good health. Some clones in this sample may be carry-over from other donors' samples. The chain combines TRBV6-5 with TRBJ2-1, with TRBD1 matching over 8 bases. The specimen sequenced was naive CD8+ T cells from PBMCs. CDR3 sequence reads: CASRPGTGYNEQFF. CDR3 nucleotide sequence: TGTGCCAGCAGGCCCGGGACAGGCTACAATGAGCAGTTCTTC.